Listed here are 30 T cell receptor beta chains from one sample, sequenced in a study of regulatory T cells in long-lasting Graves disease. Time point described: persistent/refractory GD, antithyroid drugs over 5 years with positive TRAb. Isolated PBMC RNA provided the starting material for the TCR library. The TCR beta library used iRepertoire HTBI primers with Arm-PCR amplification of CDR3. Each CDR3 protein is one row after TCRdb ran MiXCR on the multiplex PCR reads. The sample carries about 660,000 distinct CDR3 sequences, about 30% recorded once. The sequenced sample was peripheral blood mononuclear cells (PBMCs), obtained when the disease was refractory, from a patient treated with antithyroid drugs. The receptor source for this set is a female donor with Graves disease.

This clonotype was detected many times. The chain links TRBV20-1 to TRBJ2-7; 10 bases are shared with TRBD1. In germline, CDR1 is DFQATT, CDR2 SNEGSKA (reference sequence). This CDR3 is 15 amino acids long. The ends lost 5 bases at V and 5 bases at J; junction bases unmatched: 12. The CDR3 bases are TGCAGTGCTTCGGGCGGAGGGACAGGGGTCCACGAGCAGTACTTC. The encoded protein is CSASGGGTGVHEQYF.

This chain connects TRBV11-2 to TRBJ1-2; D is uncertain. The germline V gene has CDR1 SGHAT and CDR2 FQNNGV. V was shortened by 3 bases and J by 4 bases, with 12 bases between the two germline ends. The length of the CDR3 is 14 residues. The DNA of the CDR3 is TGTGCCAGCAGCTTGGTCCCGATTACCTATGGCTACACCTTC. Residues: CASSLVPITYGYTF.

V is TRBV6-1 and J is TRBJ1-2; tentative D call: TRBD1 (6 bases). There are 13 residues in the CDR3. Germline lookup yields CDR1 MNHNS and CDR2 SASEGT. Trimming left V 6 bases short and J 4 bases short, with 12 bases between. This chain's CDR3 is CASSRGRRYGYTF. CDR3 DNA sequence: TGTGCCAGCAGCAGGGGCAGGCGCTATGGCTACACCTTC.

This clonotype was detected ten times or more. The V call is TRBV2, the J call TRBJ1-6; D is perhaps TRBD1 (6 bases). Germline values: CDR1 SNHLY, CDR2 FYNNEI. The CDR3 loop spans 15 amino acids. Between the trimmed V and J ends, which lost 6 bases and 10 bases, there was a span of 19 bases. CDR3: CASSGQLFMGSPLHF. In nucleotides, the CDR3 is TGTGCCAGCAGCGGACAGCTTTTTATGGGATCACCCCTCCACTTT.

V gene TRBV11-2 combines with J gene TRBJ2-5; 9 nucleotides agree with TRBD2. The CDR3 runs to 15 residues. Germline V lookup: CDR1 SGHAT, CDR2 FQNNGV. The V gene end was trimmed by 9 bases and the J gene end by 3 bases; junction bases not matched to a gene: 11. CDR3 amino acids: CASAGLAGKKETQYF. The CDR3 DNA follows: TGTGCCAGTGCGGGGCTAGCGGGGAAAAAAGAGACCCAGTACTTC.

This clonotype was seen at least ten times. The chain joins TRBV6-5 to TRBJ2-7; D might be TRBD1 or TRBD2, each matching 5 bases. The CDR3 sequence is 15 residues long. Trimming left V 4 bases short and J 5 bases short, with 18 bases between. The germline V gene has CDR1 MNHEY and CDR2 SVGAGI. The CDR3 spells CASSWGPRLSNEQYF. In DNA form, the CDR3 reads TGTGCCAGCAGTTGGGGACCGAGGTTAAGCAACGAGCAGTACTTC.

The rearrangement joins TRBV7-6 to TRBJ2-2; perhaps TRBD2 as D (5 bases). V was clipped by 5 bases and J by 5 bases, with 21 bases between them. This CDR3 is built from 17 residues. Germline values: CDR1 SGHVS, CDR2 FNYEAQ. This CDR3 reads CASSTPVSGERTGELFF. The CDR3 DNA sequence: TGTGCCAGCAGCACCCCCGTCTCCGGGGAAAGGACCGGGGAGCTGTTTTTT.

In its sample, this clonotype was seen a few times. This rearrangement joins TRBV5-1 to TRBJ1-2; TRBD1 matches 9 bases. V lost 3 bases to trimming and J lost 6 bases; unmatched junction nucleotides: 12. Germline lookup yields CDR1 SGHRS and CDR2 YFSETQ. This CDR3 is built from 16 residues. For the CDR3, the DNA is TGCGCCAGCAGCTCCCAACAGGGGACAGGGAGAAATGGCTACACCTTC. Amino acids: CASSSQQGTGRNGYTF.

The V call is TRBV5-1, the J call TRBJ1-1, with no clear D. This CDR3 spans 14 amino acids. CDR1 is SGHRS, CDR2 YFSETQ, per germline. V lost 0 bases, J lost 1 base, and 7 bases lay in between. This CDR3 reads CASSLGNKNTEAFF. The CDR3 DNA sequence: TGCGCCAGCAGCTTGGGGAACAAGAACACTGAAGCTTTCTTT.

This chain uses TRBV19 with TRBJ1-1; possible D gene TRBD1, 5 bases. The CDR3 consists of 10 residues. Germline-derived CDR1 and CDR2 are LNHDA and SQIVND (reference sequence). The CDR3 sequence: CAAGRTEAFF. DNA of the CDR3: TGTGCGGCAGGGAGGACTGAAGCTTTCTTT.

V gene TRBV20-1 combines with J gene TRBJ1-1, with 8 bases that match TRBD1. The CDR3 consists of 11 residues. CDR1 is DFQATT, CDR2 SNEGSKA, per germline (reference sequence). J was trimmed by 9 bases and V by 6 bases; bases with no gene match: 6. Here the CDR3 DNA reads TGCAGTGCGCTTGGACAGGGCCAAGCTTTCTTT. Translation: CSALGQGQAFF.

This clonotype showed up many times. This chain uses TRBV12-3 or TRBV12-4 with TRBJ1-4; maybe TRBD1 (5 bases). Trimming cost V 3 bases and J 8 bases, with 10 bases left between them. This CDR3 has 13 residues. CDR3 residues: CASSLSGVEKLFF. The CDR3 coding sequence is TGTGCCAGCAGTTTGTCGGGGGTAGAAAAACTGTTTTTT.

This clonotype was recorded a few times. The chain joins TRBV6-2 or TRBV6-3 to TRBJ2-7; a weak D match, TRBD2 (5 bases). The germline gives CDR1 MNHEY, CDR2 SVGEGT. The CDR3 extends over 15 amino acids. The V end lost 6 bases, the J end lost 2 bases, and 17 bases lay between the germline ends. The CDR3 bases are TGTGCCAGCAGACCGATATTGGACGGGACCTACGAGCAGTACTTC. Encoded protein: CASRPILDGTYEQYF.

This clonotype showed up just a few times. The rearrangement joins TRBV29-1 to TRBJ2-3; D is unresolved. The germline CDR1 and CDR2 sequences are SQVTM and ANQGSEA. Trimming stripped 3 bases from V and 1 base from J, with 11 bases between. The CDR3 loop spans 14 amino acids. The CDR3 protein is CSVEASYGTDTQYF. CDR3 sequence (DNA): TGCAGCGTTGAGGCTAGTTATGGCACAGATACGCAGTATTTT.

The chain combines TRBV6-4 with TRBJ2-1, with 10 bases identical to TRBD2. V was pared by 5 bases and J by 11 bases, with 15 bases of the junction left unmatched. The CDR3 consists of 16 residues. Germline CDR1 and CDR2: MRHNA and SNTAGT. The CDR3 spells CASSYDPRLAGDKQFF. CDR3 nucleotides: TGTGCCAGCAGTTACGATCCTAGACTAGCGGGTGATAAGCAGTTCTTC.

A remark on this clonotype: Given a much more abundant clone one base away, this may be a read error. This chain joins TRBV28 and TRBJ1-1; perhaps TRBD1 as D (5 bases). There are 12 residues in the CDR3. Germline V gene sequence: CDR1 MDHEN, CDR2 SYDVKM. In DNA form, the CDR3 reads TGTGCTCTGGGACGCGGAGGGACTGAAGCTTTCTTT. Its protein is CALGRGGTEAFF.

This clonotype was seen a handful of times. The V gene is TRBV5-1, the J gene TRBJ2-7, with a weak D call TRBD1 (6 bases). Looked up from germline, CDR1 is SGHRS and CDR2 is YFSETQ. The CDR3 is made up of 16 amino acids. The ends were cut back, 0 bases at V and 3 bases at J, with 16 bases in the middle. The CDR3 DNA follows: TGCGCCAGCAGCTTGGCCCCCCACAGGGACCTCTACGAGCAGTACTTC. Encoded protein: CASSLAPHRDLYEQYF.

The chain is built from TRBV30 and TRBJ1-1; D is unresolved. The CDR3 totals 11 residues. Trimming pared 1 base from V and 11 bases from J, leaving 11 bases between. Germline CDR1 is GTSNPN and CDR2 is SVGIG (reference sequence). For the CDR3, the DNA is TGTGCCTGGAGTGACGAGGGAGACGCTTTCTTT. Translating it yields CAWSDEGDAFF.

This clonotype has just a few counts. The V and J genes are TRBV6-2 or TRBV6-3 and TRBJ1-1; TRBD1 matches at 9 bases. After removal of 3 bases from V and 6 bases from J, the junction contained 5 bases not matched to a gene. This CDR3 is 14 amino acids long. CDR1 is MNHEY, CDR2 SVGEGT, per germline. The CDR3 sequence: CASSYGTGTAEAFF. The CDR3 nucleotides read TGTGCCAGCAGTTATGGGACAGGGACTGCTGAAGCTTTCTTT.

In regard to this clonotype: Mismatch with germline at one junction end may stem from a read error. The chain has TRBV2 and TRBJ2-7; 7 nucleotides match TRBD1. This CDR3 is 13 amino acids long. In germline, CDR1 is SNHLY, CDR2 FYNNEI. The CDR3 here is CASSADRSYGQYF. For the CDR3, the DNA is TGTGCCAGCAGCGCGGACAGGAGCTACGGGCAGTACTTC. Together with reference TRBV2 and TRBJ2-7, the CDR3 gives the full variable domain: EPEVTQTPSHQVTQMGQEVILRCVPISNHLYFYWYRQILGQKVEFLVSFYNNEISEKSEIFDDQFSVERPDGSNFTLKIRSTKLEDSAMYFCASSADRSYGQYFGPGTRLTVT.

This clonotype appeared many times. The rearrangement links TRBV7-3 to TRBJ2-2, with unresolved D. V gave up 2 bases and J gave up 7 bases, with 11 bases separating them. Germline V lookup: CDR1 SGHTA, CDR2 FQGTGA. The CDR3 runs 14 residues. The CDR3 spells CASSLDPSRGELFF. The DNA for the CDR3 is TGTGCCAGCAGCTTAGACCCATCGCGCGGGGAGCTGTTTTTT.

This clonotype was seen only a few times. J is TRBJ2-4 and V is TRBV30, with D tentatively TRBD1 (6 bases). Germline values: CDR1 GTSNPN, CDR2 SVGIG (reference sequence). The CDR3 is 14 residues long. Trimming shortened V by 3 bases and J by 4 bases, and 13 bases separated the two germline ends. The CDR3 region is CAWRLTGRKNIQYF. CDR3 in DNA: TGTGCCTGGAGACTAACAGGGCGGAAAAACATTCAGTACTTC.

The genes are TRBV5-1 and TRBJ1-2, with D possibly TRBD1 on 5 matching bases. This CDR3 is 14 amino acids long. Trimming removed 4 bases at V and 4 bases at J, with 14 bases between. The germline V gene has CDR1 SGHRS and CDR2 YFSETQ. The CDR3 DNA reads TGCGCCAGCAGCGGAGGGGACCGCCCCTATGGCTACACCTTC. This gives the protein CASSGGDRPYGYTF.

J is TRBJ1-1 and V is TRBV4-1, with D possibly TRBD1 on 6 matching bases. CDR3 length: 16 amino acids. Germline CDR1 and CDR2: MGHRA and YSYEKL. V dropped 1 base and J dropped 6 bases, with 18 bases sitting between them. The CDR3 DNA sequence: TGCGCCAGCAGCCAAGCGAGTTTTCAGGGGACTTCTGAAGCTTTCTTT. Its translation: CASSQASFQGTSEAFF.

This clonotype was observed many times. The J gene is TRBJ2-7, the V gene TRBV11-2; D gene ambiguous. This CDR3 has 12 residues. The V end lost 2 bases, the J end lost 6 bases, and 8 bases lay between the germline ends. The V gene's germline CDR1 is SGHAT and CDR2 FQNNGV. CDR3 in amino acids: CASSLPFSEQYF. The DNA for the CDR3 is TGTGCCAGCAGCTTACCCTTTTCCGAGCAGTACTTC.

This clonotype has more than one count but fewer than ten. The V gene is TRBV11-1, the J gene TRBJ2-1, with 13 bases lining up with TRBD2. Looked up from germline, CDR1 is SGHAT and CDR2 is FQDESV (reference sequence). V shed 1 base, J shed 8 bases, and the junction held 8 bases outside the gene matches. The CDR3 is 17 residues long. The CDR3 nucleotides read TGTGCCAGCAGCTTAGGATGGACTAGCGGGAGAACCTATGAGCAGTTCTTC. This translates into CASSLGWTSGRTYEQFF.

This clonotype has just a few counts. The V call is TRBV29-1, the J call TRBJ1-2; D unresolved. This CDR3 spans 16 amino acids. Trimming removed 0 bases from V and 4 bases from J, with 18 bases in between. Germline V lookup: CDR1 SQVTM, CDR2 ANQGSEA. CDR3 DNA sequence: TGCAGCGTTGAAGATCGGCCGCTAGCGGCGGGCTATGGCTACACCTTC. Protein sequence: CSVEDRPLAAGYGYTF. The variable domain in full, completed from reference TRBV29-1 and TRBJ1-2, reads SAVISQKPSRDICQRGTSLTIQCQVDSQVTMMFWYRQQPGQSLTLIATANQGSEATYESGFVIDKFPISRPNLTFSTLTVSNMSPEDSSIYLCSVEDRPLAAGYGYTFGSGTRLTVV.

This clonotype was detected many times. The V call is TRBV12-3 or TRBV12-4, the J call TRBJ2-7; TRBD1 agrees at 8 bases. This CDR3 contains 15 residues. V was clipped by 2 bases and J by 5 bases; unmatched bases: 8. The CDR3 nucleotides are TGTGCCAGCAGTTTATCAGGGACAGGCAACAACGAGCAGTACTTC. Translated, it gives CASSLSGTGNNEQYF.

The rearrangement uses TRBV10-3 and TRBJ1-2, with D possibly being TRBD1 (5 bases). Germline loops: CDR1 ENHRY, CDR2 SYGVKD. V lost 2 bases and J lost 4, with 11 bases in between. The CDR3 totals 14 residues. The CDR3 nucleotides read TGTGCCATCAGTGAGAGGGGAGTCGGCTATGGCTACACCTTC. As protein: CAISERGVGYGYTF.

This clonotype was detected a few times. The rearrangement links TRBV5-1 to TRBJ1-2, with 9 bases lining up with TRBD1. Germline assignment: CDR1 SGHRS and CDR2 YFSETQ. The CDR3 is 15 residues long. V dropped 3 bases and J dropped 7; count of bases not matched to a gene: 10. The CDR3 loop is CASSSPGQGDFGYTF. In DNA form, the CDR3 reads TGCGCCAGCAGCTCTCCGGGACAGGGTGATTTTGGCTACACCTTC.